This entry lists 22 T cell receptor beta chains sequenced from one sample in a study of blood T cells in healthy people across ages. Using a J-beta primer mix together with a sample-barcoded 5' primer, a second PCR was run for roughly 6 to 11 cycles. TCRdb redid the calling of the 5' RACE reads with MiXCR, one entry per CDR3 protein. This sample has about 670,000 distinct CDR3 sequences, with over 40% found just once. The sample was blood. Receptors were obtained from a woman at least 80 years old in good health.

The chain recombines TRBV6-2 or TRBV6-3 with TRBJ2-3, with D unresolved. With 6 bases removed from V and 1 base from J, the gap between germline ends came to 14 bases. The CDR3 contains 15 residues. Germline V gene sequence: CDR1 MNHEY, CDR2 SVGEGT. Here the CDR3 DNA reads TGTGCCAGCAGGCCACCTAGGCGACGCACAGATACGCAGTATTTT. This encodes CASRPPRRRTDTQYF.

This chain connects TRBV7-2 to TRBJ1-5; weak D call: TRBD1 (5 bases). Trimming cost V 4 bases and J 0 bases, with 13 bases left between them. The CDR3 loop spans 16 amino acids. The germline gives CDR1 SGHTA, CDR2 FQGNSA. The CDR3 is CASSYGTIVSNQPQHF. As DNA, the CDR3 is TGTGCCAGCAGCTATGGGACGATAGTTAGCAATCAGCCCCAGCATTTT.

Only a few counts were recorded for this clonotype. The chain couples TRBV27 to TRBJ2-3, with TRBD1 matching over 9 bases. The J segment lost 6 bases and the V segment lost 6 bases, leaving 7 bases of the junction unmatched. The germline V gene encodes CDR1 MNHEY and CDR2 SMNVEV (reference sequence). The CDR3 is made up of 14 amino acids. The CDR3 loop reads CASSRTGARDTQYF. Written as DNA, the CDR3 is TGTGCCAGCAGCCGGACAGGGGCGAGGGATACGCAGTATTTT.

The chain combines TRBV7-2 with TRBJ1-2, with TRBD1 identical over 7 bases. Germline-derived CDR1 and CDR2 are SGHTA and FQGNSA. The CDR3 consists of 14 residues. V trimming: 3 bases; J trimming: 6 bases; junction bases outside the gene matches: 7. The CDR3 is CASSFETGRDGYTF. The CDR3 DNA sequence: TGTGCCAGCAGCTTCGAGACAGGGCGAGATGGCTACACCTTC. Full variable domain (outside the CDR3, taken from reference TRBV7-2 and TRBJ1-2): GAGVSQSPSNKVTEKGKDVELRCDPISGHTALYWYRQSLGQGLEFLIYFQGNSAPDKSGLPSDRFSAERTGGSVSTLTIQRTQQEDSAVYLCASSFETGRDGYTFGSGTRLTVV.

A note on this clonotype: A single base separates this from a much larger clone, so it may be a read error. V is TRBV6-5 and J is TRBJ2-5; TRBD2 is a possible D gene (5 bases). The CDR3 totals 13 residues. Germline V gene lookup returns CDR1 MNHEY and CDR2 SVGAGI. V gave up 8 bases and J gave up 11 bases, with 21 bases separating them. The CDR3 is CASRPRAYNKQYF. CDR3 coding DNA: TGTGCCAGCCGTCCGAGGGCTTACAATAAGCAGTACTTC.

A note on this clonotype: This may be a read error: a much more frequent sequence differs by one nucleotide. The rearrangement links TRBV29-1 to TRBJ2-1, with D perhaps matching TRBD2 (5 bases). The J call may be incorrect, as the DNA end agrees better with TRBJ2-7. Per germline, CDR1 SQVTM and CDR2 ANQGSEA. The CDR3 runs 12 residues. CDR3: CSVRPGYNEQYF. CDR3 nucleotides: TGCAGCGTTCGTCCGGGATACAATGAGCAGTACTTC.

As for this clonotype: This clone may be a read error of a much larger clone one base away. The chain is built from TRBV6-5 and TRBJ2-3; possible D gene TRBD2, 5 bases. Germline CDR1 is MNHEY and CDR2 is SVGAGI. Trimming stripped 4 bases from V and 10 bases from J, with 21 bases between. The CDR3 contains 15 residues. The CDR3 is CASSCSMLAGIPQYF. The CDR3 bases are TGTGCCAGCAGTTGCTCGATGCTAGCAGGCATTCCGCAGTATTTT.

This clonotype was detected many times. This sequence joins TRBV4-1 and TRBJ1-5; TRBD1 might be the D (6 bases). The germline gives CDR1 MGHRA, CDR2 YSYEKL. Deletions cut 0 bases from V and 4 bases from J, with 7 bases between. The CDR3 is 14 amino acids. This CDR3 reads CASSQEGGNQPQHF. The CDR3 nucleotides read TGCGCCAGCAGCCAAGAAGGGGGGAATCAGCCCCAGCATTTT.

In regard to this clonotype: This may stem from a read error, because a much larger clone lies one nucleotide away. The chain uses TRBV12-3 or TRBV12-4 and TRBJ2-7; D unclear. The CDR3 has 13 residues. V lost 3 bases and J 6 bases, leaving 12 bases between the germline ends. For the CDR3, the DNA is TGTGCCAGCAGTTTCACTCCGGATGGCGAGCAGTACTTC. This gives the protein CASSFTPDGEQYF.

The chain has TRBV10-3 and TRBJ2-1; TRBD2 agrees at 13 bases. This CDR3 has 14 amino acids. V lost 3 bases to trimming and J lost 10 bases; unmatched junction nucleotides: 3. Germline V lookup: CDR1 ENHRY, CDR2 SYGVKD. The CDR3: CAISDGTSGVEQFF. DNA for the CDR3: TGTGCCATCAGTGATGGGACTAGCGGGGTGGAGCAGTTCTTC.

CDR3 residues: CASSAERRETQYF. In DNA form, the CDR3 reads TGTGCCAGCAGTGCCGAGAGAAGGGAGACCCAGTACTTC. This rearrangement joins TRBV12-3 or TRBV12-4 to TRBJ2-7; D remains ambiguous. The J call may be in error: the DNA end matches TRBJ2-5 better. The CDR3 runs 13 residues.

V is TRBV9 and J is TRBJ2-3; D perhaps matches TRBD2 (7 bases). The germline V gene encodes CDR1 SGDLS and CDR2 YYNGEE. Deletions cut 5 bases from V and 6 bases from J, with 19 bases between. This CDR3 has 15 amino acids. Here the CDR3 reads CASSEGGSLGDTQYF. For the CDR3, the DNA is TGTGCCAGCAGTGAGGGGGGGAGCTTAGGGGATACGCAGTATTTT.

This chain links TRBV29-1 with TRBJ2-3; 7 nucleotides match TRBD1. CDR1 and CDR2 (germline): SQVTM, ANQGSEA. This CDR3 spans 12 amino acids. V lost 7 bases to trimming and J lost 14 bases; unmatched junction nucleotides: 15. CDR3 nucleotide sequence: TGCAGCGCAAGGACAGGCGACAGATACGCGTATTTT. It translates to CSARTGDRYAYF.

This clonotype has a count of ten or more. In DNA, the CDR3 is TGTGCCAGCAGTCTTCAGCGGGGGGGCCTGCACAATGAGCAGTTCTTC. It codes for CASSLQRGGLHNEQFF. The chain employs TRBV28 and TRBJ2-1; 10 bases agree with TRBD2. The CDR3 sequence is 16 residues long. Germline assignment: CDR1 MDHEN and CDR2 SYDVKM. The ends lost 5 bases at V and 5 bases at J; junction bases unmatched: 9.

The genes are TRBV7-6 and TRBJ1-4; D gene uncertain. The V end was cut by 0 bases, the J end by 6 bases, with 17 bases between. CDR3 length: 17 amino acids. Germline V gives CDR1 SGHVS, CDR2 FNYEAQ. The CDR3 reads CASSLAGFEYVDEKLFF. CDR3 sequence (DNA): TGTGCCAGCAGCTTAGCGGGTTTCGAGTACGTCGATGAAAAACTGTTTTTT.

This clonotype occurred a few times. The CDR3 region has the DNA TGCAGTGCTAGTGCAGACCTGAGGAGCTCCTACGAGCAGTACTTC. Its protein product is CSASADLRSSYEQYF. This chain joins TRBV20-1 and TRBJ2-7; the D is unclear. Trimming took off 3 bases at V and 0 bases at J, with 15 bases between the two ends. CDR3 size: 15 residues. Germline V gives CDR1 DFQATT, CDR2 SNEGSKA (reference sequence).

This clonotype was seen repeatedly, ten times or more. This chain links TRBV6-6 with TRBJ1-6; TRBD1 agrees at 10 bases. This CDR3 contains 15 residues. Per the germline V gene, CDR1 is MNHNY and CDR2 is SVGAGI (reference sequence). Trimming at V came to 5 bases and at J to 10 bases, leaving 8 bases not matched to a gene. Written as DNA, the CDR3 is TGTGCCAGCAGTCTCGGACAGGGGGATGGATCACCCCTCCACTTT. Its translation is CASSLGQGDGSPLHF.

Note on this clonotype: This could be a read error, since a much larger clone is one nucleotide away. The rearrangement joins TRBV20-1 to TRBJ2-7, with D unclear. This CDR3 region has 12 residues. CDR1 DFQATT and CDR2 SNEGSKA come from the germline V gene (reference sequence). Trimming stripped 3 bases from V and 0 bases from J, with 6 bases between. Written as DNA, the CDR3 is TGCAGTGCTAGGAAGTCCTCCTACGAGCAGTACTTC. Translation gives CSARKSSYEQYF.

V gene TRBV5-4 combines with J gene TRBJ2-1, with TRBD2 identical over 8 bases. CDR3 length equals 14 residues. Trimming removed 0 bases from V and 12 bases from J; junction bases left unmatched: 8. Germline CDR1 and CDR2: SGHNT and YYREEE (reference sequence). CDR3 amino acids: CASSLVSAAGGQFF. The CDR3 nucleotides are TGTGCCAGCAGCTTGGTCAGTGCGGCGGGGGGGCAGTTCTTC.

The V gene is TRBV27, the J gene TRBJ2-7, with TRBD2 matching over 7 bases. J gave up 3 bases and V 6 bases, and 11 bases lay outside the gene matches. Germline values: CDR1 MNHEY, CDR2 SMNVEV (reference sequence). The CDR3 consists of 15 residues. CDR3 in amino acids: CASSPTSRYNYEQYF. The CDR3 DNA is TGTGCCAGCAGCCCGACTAGCCGGTATAACTACGAGCAGTACTTC.

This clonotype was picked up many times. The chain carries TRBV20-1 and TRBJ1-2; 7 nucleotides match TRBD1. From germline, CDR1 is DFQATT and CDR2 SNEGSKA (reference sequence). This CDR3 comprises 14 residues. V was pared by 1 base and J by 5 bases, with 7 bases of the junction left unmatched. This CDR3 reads CSARATGNKYGYTF. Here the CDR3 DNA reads TGCAGTGCTAGAGCGACAGGGAATAAGTATGGCTACACCTTC.

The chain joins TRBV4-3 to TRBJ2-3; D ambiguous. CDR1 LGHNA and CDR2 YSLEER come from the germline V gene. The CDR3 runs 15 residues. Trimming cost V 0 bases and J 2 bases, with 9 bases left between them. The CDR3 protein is CASSQEPLSTDTQYF. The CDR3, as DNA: TGCGCCAGCAGCCAAGAGCCACTATCCACAGATACGCAGTATTTT.